This record concerns one TCR beta chain sequence. The clone's antigen remains unknown. The record has no base qualities; no much larger clone is one base away. Focal radiation therapy combined with CTLA-4 blockade (ipilimumab) was tested in patients with chemo-refractory metastatic non-small-cell lung cancer. Libraries were made using the immunoSEQ multiplex PCR assay. Drawn from immuneACCESS, this table holds only the in-frame rearrangements with V and J called that TCRdb kept. Clones are partly lost; checked studies trace under half to an unresolved V gene and leave the rest unexplained. The sample table records 60,000 to 70,000 clones; around 80% of these occur just once. The ten biggest clones cover more than 8.5% of the sample. V lost 9 bases and J lost 10 bases, and the count of bases not matched to a germline gene is 7. The CDR3 goes from the cysteine to the phenylalanine over 14 residues. Only the CDR3 part of the read is kept: 42 bases, read in frame from the first base. CDR1 is given as MDHEN and CDR2 as SYDVKM, both from the germline V gene.

This sample was taken from a study of radiotherapy plus CTLA-4 blockade in lung cancer (dated 2018 in TCRdb). Describing the broader study: Among enrolled patients, about 17% had an objective response and 31% reached disease control. Results the study describes overall, beyond this receptor: After treatment with radiotherapy and ipilimumab, TCR clones that originated in tumors expanded in peripheral blood. The strongest predictors of response were reported to be early dynamic shifts in blood T cell clones along with a rise in serum interferon-beta following radiation.

This specimen was peripheral blood, taken from a patient treated with radiotherapy plus ipilimumab. The chain couples TRBV28 to TRBJ1-6, with 12 middle bases fitting TRBD1. The TCR comes from a human donor with non-small cell lung cancer who had a complete response to radiotherapy plus ipilimumab. The CDR3 reads as follows: CASRWDRGQSPLHF. The DNA sequence reads TGTGCCAGTAGGTGGGACAGGGGGCAATCACCCCTCCACTTT.